The 9 T cell receptor beta chains listed next were all sequenced from one sample in a study of identical twins. TCRdb reanalysed the 5' RACE reads using MiXCR and keeps one entry per CDR3 protein. The table has approximately 240,000 distinct CDR3 sequences, over 12% seen once; the top ten hold approximately 10%. Sequencing used memory (CD45RO+) T cells sorted from blood. These receptors came from a woman younger than 35 in good health.

This rearrangement joins TRBV30 to TRBJ1-2; D might be TRBD1 (5 bases). V shed 2 bases and J shed 1 base, with 8 bases lying between them. The CDR3 loop spans 13 amino acids. The germline V gene encodes CDR1 GTSNPN and CDR2 SVGIG (reference sequence). The CDR3 reads CAWSNRNNYGYTF. CDR3 DNA: TGTGCCTGGAGTAACAGGAATAACTATGGCTACACCTTC. Full variable domain (outside the CDR3, taken from reference TRBV30 and TRBJ1-2): SQTIHQWPATLVQPVGSPLSLECTVEGTSNPNLYWYRQAAGRGLQLLFYSVGIGQISSEVPQNLSASRPQDRQFILSSKKLLLSDSGFYLCAWSNRNNYGYTFGSGTRLTVV.

This clonotype was picked up many times. This chain connects TRBV3-1 to TRBJ1-5, with a possible D match to TRBD1 (5 bases). The germline V gene has CDR1 LGHDT and CDR2 YNNKEL (reference sequence). Deletions cut 4 bases from V and 3 bases from J, with 10 bases between. The CDR3 is 14 residues long. CDR3 DNA: TGTGCCAGCAGCCCCGGACATCTCAATCAGCCCCAGCATTTT. Residues: CASSPGHLNQPQHF. Drawing the rest from reference TRBV3-1 and TRBJ1-5, the complete variable domain is DTAVSQTPKYLVTQMGNDKSIKCEQNLGHDTMYWYKQDSKKFLKIMFSYNNKELIINETVPNRFSPKSPDKAHLNLHINSLELGDSAVYFCASSPGHLNQPQHFGDGTRLSIL.

This clonotype turned up a few times. The rearrangement joins TRBV20-1 to TRBJ2-1; D is uncertain. Per the germline V gene, CDR1 is DFQATT and CDR2 is SNEGSKA (reference sequence). This CDR3 contains 12 residues. The V end was cut by 0 bases, the J end by 9 bases, with 9 bases between. CDR3 sequence reads: CSARDHRAEQFF. In DNA, the CDR3 is TGCAGTGCTAGAGATCACCGGGCTGAGCAGTTCTTC.

This clonotype was counted at least ten times. V gene TRBV20-1 combines with J gene TRBJ2-1; 12 bases align to TRBD2. V dropped 5 bases and J dropped 9; count of bases not matched to a gene: 11. This CDR3 region has 15 residues. The germline CDR1 and CDR2 sequences are DFQATT and SNEGSKA (reference sequence). The DNA for the CDR3 is TGCAGTGCTGGCAACCCTAGCGGGAGGGCCTCTGAGCAGTTCTTC. Its translation is CSAGNPSGRASEQFF.

Many counts were recorded for this clonotype. The chain uses TRBV6-4 and TRBJ2-3, with 10 positions matching TRBD2. Unmatched junction bases numbered 2, after V lost 5 bases and J lost 0 bases. CDR1 MRHNA and CDR2 SNTAGT come from the germline V gene. CDR3 length: 15 residues. In DNA, the CDR3 is TGTGCCAGCAGTAGCGGGGGGGCTAGCACAGATACGCAGTATTTT. Translation gives CASSSGGASTDTQYF.

The V and J genes are TRBV10-3 and TRBJ2-1; no firm D call. This CDR3 has 12 amino acids. Germline lookup yields CDR1 ENHRY and CDR2 SYGVKD. Trimming left V 2 bases short and J 3 bases short, with 2 bases between. The CDR3 sequence: CAISEGYNEQFF. CDR3 in DNA: TGTGCCATCAGTGAGGGCTACAATGAGCAGTTCTTC.

This clonotype was picked up many times. V and J are TRBV5-1 and TRBJ2-5; D is perhaps TRBD2 (5 bases). Trimming cost V 0 bases and J 3 bases, with 9 bases left between them. The CDR3 loop spans 14 amino acids. Germline V gene lookup returns CDR1 SGHRS and CDR2 YFSETQ. CDR3: CASSLVGSEETQYF. The CDR3, as DNA: TGCGCCAGCAGCTTGGTTGGTAGCGAAGAGACCCAGTACTTC. Together with reference TRBV5-1 and TRBJ2-5, the CDR3 gives the full variable domain: KAGVTQTPRYLIKTRGQQVTLSCSPISGHRSVSWYQQTPGQGLQFLFEYFSETQRNKGNFPGRFSGRQFSNSRSEMNVSTLELGDSALYLCASSLVGSEETQYFGPGTRLLVL.

The V gene is TRBV6-1, the J gene TRBJ2-7, with TRBD1 matching 11 bases. Unmatched junction bases numbered 10, after V lost 7 bases and J lost 5 bases. CDR1 is MNHNS and CDR2 is SASEGT in the germline V gene. This CDR3 comprises 15 residues. CDR3 amino acids: CASKDPGQGDNEQYF. The CDR3 region has the DNA TGTGCCAGCAAAGACCCGGGACAGGGGGATAACGAGCAGTACTTC.

The chain has TRBV6-1 and TRBJ2-7; TRBD1 matches at 10 bases. This CDR3 spans 13 amino acids. Per the germline V gene, CDR1 is MNHNS and CDR2 is SASEGT. The ends lost 5 bases at V and 5 bases at J; junction bases unmatched: 3. CDR3 DNA sequence: TGTGCCAGCAGTAGGACAGGGGGACACGAGCAGTACTTC. It is translated as CASSRTGGHEQYF.